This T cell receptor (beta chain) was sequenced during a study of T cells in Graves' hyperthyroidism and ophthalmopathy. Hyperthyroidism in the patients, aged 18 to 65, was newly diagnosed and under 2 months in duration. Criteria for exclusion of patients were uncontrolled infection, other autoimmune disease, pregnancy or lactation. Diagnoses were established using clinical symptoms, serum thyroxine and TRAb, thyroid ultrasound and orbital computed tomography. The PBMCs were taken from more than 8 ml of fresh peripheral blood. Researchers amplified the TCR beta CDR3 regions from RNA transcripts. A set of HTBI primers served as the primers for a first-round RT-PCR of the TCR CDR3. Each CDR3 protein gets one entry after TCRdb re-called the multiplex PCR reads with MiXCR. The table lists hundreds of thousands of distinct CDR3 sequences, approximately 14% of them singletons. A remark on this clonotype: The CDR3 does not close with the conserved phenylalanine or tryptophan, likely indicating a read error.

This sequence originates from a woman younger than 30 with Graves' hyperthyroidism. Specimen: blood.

The CDR3 region is CASSLGAGVQETQYL. The CDR3 DNA is TGTGCCAGCAGCTTGGGGGCGGGGGTCCAAGAGACCCAGTACCTC. The V call is TRBV5-4, the J call TRBJ2-5; 7 bases fit TRBD2. V trimming: 0 bases; J trimming: 1 base; junction bases outside the gene matches: 3. The CDR3 runs 15 residues. In germline, CDR1 is SGHNT, CDR2 YYREEE (reference sequence).